This T cell receptor (beta chain) was identified during a study of T cell changes during pregnancy in multiple sclerosis. The assay was immunoSEQ multiplex PCR, and TCRdb's table has in-frame clones only and misses some. The sample lists roughly 100,000 clones; about nine tenths were seen once. The specimen comprised peripheral blood, sampled in the second trimester of pregnancy. This clonotype originated in a female donor with multiple sclerosis, enrolled in a pregnancy study.

Written as DNA, the CDR3 is TGTGCCACCCCATTTAAGGAGGGAAAGCAGTTCTTC. Protein: CATPFKEGKQFF. The chain recombines TRBV27 with TRBJ2-1; D possibly corresponds to TRBD2 (6 bases). Germline V gene sequence: CDR1 MNHEY, CDR2 SMNVEV (reference sequence). This CDR3 is 12 amino acids long. Trimming shortened V by 10 bases and J by 11 bases, and 18 bases separated the two germline ends.